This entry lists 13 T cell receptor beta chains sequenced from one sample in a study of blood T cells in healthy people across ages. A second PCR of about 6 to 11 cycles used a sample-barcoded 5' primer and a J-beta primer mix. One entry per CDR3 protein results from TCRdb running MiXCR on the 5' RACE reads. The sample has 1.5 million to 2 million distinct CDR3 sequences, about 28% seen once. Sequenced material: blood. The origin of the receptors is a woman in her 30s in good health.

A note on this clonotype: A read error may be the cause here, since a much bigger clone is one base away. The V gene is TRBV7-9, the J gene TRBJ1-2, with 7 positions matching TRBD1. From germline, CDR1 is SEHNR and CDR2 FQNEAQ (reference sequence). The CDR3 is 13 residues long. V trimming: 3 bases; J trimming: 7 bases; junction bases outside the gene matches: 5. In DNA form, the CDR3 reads TGTGCCAGCAGCTTCGGGACAGTGTGTGGCTACACCTTC. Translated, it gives CASSFGTVCGYTF.

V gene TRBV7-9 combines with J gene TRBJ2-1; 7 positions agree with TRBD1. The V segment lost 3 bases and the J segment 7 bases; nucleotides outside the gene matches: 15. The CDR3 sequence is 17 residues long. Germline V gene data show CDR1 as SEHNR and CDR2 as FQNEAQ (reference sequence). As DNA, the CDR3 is TGTGCCAGCAGCTTTGGTATTCCGACAGGGAGTATGAATGAGCAGTTCTTC. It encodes CASSFGIPTGSMNEQFF.

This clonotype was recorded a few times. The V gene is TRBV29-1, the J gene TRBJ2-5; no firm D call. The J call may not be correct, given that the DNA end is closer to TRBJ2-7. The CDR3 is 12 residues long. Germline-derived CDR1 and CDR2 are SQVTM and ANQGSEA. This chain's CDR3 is CSGVEVGYEQYF. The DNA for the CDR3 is TGCAGCGGGGTAGAAGTAGGGTACGAGCAGTACTTC.

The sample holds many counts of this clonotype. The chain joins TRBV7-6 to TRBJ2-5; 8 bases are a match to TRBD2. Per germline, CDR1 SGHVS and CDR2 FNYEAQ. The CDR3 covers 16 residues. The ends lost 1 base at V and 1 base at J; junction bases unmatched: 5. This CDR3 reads CASSLEGGGTQETQYF. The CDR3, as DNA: TGTGCCAGCAGCTTAGAGGGCGGGGGGACCCAAGAGACCCAGTACTTC.

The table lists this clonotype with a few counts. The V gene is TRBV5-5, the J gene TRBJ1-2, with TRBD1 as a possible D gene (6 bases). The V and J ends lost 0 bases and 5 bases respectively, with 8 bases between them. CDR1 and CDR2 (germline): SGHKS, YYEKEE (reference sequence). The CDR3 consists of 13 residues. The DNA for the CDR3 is TGTGCCAGCAGCTTGGAGGGGGAGTATGGCTACACCTTC. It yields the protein CASSLEGEYGYTF.

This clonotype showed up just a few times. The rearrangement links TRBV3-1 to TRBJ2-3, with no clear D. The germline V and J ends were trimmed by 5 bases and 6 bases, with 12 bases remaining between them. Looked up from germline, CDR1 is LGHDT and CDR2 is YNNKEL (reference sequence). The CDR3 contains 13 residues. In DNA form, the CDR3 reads TGTGCCAGCAGCGGAAGATTATGGGATACGCAGTATTTT. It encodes CASSGRLWDTQYF.

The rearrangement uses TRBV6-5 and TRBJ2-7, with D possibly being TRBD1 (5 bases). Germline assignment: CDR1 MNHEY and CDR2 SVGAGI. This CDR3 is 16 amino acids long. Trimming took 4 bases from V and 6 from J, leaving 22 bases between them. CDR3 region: CASSSSLVGATAEQYF. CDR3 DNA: TGTGCCAGCAGTTCATCCCTAGTTGGGGCAACAGCCGAGCAGTACTTC.

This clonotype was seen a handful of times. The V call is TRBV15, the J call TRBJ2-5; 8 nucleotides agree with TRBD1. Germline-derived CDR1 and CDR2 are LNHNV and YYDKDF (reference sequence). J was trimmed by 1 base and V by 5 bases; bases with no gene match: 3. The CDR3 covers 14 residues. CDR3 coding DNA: TGTGCCACCAGCTTAGGGACAGGCCAAGAGACCCAGTACTTC. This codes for CATSLGTGQETQYF.

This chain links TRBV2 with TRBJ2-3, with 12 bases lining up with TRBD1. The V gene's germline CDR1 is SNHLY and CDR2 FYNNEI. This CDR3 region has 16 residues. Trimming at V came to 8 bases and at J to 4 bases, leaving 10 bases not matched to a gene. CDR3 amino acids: CASGRLGQGAPDTQYF. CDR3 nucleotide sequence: TGTGCCAGCGGACGCTTGGGACAGGGGGCACCAGATACGCAGTATTTT.

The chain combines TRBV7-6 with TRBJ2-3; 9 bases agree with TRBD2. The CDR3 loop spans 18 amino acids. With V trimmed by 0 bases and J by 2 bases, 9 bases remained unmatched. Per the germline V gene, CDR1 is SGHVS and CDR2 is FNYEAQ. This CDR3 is CASSLAQFSGSTTDTQYF. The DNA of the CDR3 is TGTGCCAGCAGCTTAGCGCAGTTTAGCGGGAGTACCACAGATACGCAGTATTTT.

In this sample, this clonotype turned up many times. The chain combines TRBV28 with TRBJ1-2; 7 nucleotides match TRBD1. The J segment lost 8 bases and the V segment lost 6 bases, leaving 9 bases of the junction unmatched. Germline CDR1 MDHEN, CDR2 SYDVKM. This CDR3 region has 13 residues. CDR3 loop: CASSYTGVGGYTF. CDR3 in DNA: TGTGCCAGCAGCTATACAGGGGTGGGCGGCTACACCTTC.

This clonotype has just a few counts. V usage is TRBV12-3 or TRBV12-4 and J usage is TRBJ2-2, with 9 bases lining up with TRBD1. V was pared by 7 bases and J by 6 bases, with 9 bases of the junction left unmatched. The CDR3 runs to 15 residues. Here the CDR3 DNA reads TGTGCCAGCACCGGACAGGGGATAGTGGCCGGGGAGCTGTTTTTT. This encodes CASTGQGIVAGELFF.

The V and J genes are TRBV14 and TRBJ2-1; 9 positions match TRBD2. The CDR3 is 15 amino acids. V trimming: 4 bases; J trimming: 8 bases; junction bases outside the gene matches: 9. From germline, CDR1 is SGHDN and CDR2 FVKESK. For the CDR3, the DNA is TGTGCCAGCAGCCTTCCCCTAGCGGGAATTGATGAGCAGTTCTTC. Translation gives CASSLPLAGIDEQFF.